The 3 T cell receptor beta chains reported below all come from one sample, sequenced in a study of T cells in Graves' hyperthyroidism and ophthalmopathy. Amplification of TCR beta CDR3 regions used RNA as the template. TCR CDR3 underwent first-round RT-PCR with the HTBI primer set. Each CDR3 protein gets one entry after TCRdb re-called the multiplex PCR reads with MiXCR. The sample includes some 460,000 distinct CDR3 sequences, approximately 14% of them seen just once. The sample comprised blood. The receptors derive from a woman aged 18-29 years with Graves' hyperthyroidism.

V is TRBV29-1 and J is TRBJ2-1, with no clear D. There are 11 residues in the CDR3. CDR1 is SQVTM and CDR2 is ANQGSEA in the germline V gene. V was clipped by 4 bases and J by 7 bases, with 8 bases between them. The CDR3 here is CSVGHVNEQFF. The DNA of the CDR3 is TGCAGCGTTGGACACGTTAATGAGCAGTTCTTC.

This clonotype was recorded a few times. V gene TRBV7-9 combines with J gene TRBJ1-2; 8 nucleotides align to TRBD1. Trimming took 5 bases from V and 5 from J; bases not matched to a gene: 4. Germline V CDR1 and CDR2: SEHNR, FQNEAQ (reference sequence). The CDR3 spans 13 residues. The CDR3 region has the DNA TGTGCCAGCAGCCGGACAGGGATATATGGCTACACCTTC. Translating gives CASSRTGIYGYTF.

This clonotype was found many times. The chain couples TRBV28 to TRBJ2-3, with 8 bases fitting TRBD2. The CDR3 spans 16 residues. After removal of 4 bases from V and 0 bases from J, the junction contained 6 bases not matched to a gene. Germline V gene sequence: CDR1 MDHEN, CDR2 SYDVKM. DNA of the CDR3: TGTGCCAGCAGTTCCCCCCAGCGGGAGAGCACAGATACGCAGTATTTT. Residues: CASSSPQRESTDTQYF.